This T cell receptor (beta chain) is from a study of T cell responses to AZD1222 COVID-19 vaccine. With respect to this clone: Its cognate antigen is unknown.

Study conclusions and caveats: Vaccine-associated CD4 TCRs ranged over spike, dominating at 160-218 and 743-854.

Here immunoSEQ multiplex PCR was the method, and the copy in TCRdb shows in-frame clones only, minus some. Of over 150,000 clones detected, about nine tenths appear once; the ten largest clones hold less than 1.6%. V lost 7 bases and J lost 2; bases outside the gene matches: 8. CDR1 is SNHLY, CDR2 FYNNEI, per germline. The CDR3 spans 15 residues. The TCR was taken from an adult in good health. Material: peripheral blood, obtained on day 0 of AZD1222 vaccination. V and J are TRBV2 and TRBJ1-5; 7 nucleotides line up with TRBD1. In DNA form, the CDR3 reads TGTGCCAGCAAGAGGGGGCCCTTCGGCAATCAGCCCCAGCATTTT. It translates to CASKRGPFGNQPQHF.